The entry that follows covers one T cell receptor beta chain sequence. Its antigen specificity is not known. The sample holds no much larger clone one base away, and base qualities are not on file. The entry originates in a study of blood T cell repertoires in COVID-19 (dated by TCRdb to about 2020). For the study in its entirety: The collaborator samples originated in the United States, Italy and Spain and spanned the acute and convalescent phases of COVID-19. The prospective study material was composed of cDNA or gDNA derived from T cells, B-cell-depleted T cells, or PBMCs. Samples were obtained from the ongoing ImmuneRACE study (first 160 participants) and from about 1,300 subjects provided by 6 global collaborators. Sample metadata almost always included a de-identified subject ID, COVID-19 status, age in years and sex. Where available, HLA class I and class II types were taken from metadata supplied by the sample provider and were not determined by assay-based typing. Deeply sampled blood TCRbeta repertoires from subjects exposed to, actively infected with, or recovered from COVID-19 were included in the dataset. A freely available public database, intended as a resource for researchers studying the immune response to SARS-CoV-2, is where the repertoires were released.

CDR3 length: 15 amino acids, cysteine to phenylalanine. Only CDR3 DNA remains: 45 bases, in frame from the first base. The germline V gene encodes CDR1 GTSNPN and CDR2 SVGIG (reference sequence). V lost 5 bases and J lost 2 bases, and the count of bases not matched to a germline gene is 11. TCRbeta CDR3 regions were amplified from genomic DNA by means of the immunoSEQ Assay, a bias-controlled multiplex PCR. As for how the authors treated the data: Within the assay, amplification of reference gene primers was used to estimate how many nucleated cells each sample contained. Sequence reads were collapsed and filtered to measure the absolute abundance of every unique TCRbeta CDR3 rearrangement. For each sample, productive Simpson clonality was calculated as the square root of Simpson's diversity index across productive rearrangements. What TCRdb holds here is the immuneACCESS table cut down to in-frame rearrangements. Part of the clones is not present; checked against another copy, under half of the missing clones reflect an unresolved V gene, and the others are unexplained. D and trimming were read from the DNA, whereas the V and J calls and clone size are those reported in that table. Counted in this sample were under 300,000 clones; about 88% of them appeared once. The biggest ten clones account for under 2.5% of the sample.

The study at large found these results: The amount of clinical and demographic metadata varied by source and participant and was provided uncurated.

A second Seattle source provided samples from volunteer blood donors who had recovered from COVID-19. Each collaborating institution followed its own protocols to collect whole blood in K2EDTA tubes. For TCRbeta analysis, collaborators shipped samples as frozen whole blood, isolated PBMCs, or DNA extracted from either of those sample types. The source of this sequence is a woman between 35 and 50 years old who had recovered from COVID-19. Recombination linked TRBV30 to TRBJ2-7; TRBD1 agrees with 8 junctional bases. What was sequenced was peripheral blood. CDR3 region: CAWGSQGQGPYEQYF. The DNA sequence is TGTGCCTGGGGGTCCCAAGGACAGGGTCCCTACGAGCAGTACTTC.